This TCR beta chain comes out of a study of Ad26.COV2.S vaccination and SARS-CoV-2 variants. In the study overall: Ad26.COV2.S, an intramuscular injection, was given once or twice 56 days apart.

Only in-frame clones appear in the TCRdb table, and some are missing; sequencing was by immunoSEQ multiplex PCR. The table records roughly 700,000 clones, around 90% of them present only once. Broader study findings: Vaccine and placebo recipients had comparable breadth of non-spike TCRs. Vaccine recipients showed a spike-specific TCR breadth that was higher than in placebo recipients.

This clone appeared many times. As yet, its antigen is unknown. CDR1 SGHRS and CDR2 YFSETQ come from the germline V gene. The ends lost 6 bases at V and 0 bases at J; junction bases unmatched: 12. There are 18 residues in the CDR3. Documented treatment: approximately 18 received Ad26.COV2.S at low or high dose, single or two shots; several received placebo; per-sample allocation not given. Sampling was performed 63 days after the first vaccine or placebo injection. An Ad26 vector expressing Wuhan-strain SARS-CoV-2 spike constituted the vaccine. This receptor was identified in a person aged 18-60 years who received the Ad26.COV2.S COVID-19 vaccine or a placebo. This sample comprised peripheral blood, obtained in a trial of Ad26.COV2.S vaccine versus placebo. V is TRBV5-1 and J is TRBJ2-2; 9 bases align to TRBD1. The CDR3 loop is CASIPTGGGGTNTGELFF. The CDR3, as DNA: TGCGCCAGCATCCCGACAGGGGGAGGAGGAACGAACACCGGGGAGCTGTTTTTT.